This T cell receptor (beta chain) was recovered during a study of blood T cell repertoires in COVID-19. Assay: immunoSEQ multiplex PCR; the TCRdb copy retains only in-frame clones and omits some. The repertoire consists of roughly 120,000 clones, with approximately 82% occurring once and the leading ten covering roughly 7.9%. Deletions cut 3 bases from V and 7 bases from J, with 22 bases between. There are 18 residues in the CDR3. CDR1 and CDR2 (germline): MNHNS, SASEGT. The clonotype comes from a woman older than 75 with active or convalescent COVID-19. The V and J genes are TRBV6-1 and TRBJ1-6; D possibly corresponds to TRBD1 (5 bases). Sequenced material: peripheral blood. The CDR3 region has the DNA TGTGCCAGCAGTGATAGTTGGGGCCCAAAAGGAGGGAATTCACCCCTCCACTTT. Amino acids: CASSDSWGPKGGNSPLHF.